The 20 T cell receptor beta chains given below trace back to one sample, sequenced in a study of blood T cell repertoires in COVID-19. TCRdb's copy holds only in-frame clones and misses some; the assay was immunoSEQ multiplex PCR. Of approximately 77,000 clones in the sample, approximately 85% were seen once. The specimen was peripheral blood. The receptors were sampled from a man aged 45-60 years with COVID-19, enrolled during active disease.

This rearrangement joins TRBV11-2 to TRBJ1-5; perhaps TRBD1 as D (6 bases). Per the germline V gene, CDR1 is SGHAT and CDR2 is FQNNGV. CDR3 length: 15 residues. Deletions cut 5 bases from V and 0 bases from J, with 11 bases between. DNA of the CDR3: TGTGCCAGCAGCACGGACAGAAATAGCAATCAGCCCCAGCATTTT. Protein: CASSTDRNSNQPQHF.

CDR3: CASSLGLAPHGEQFF. In DNA form, the CDR3 reads TGTGCCAGCAGCTTAGGGCTAGCTCCCCACGGTGAGCAGTTCTTC. The V and J genes are TRBV7-6 and TRBJ2-1; D is possibly TRBD2 (5 bases). The CDR3 spans 15 residues. Trimming stripped 1 base from V and 9 bases from J, with 16 bases between. From germline, CDR1 is SGHVS and CDR2 FNYEAQ.

This clone is a singleton in its sample. The gene calls are TRBV30 and TRBJ2-1; 9 positions match TRBD2. CDR1 GTSNPN and CDR2 SVGIG come from the germline V gene (reference sequence). Trimming took 4 bases from V and 5 from J; bases not matched to a gene: 3. The CDR3 covers 13 residues. Written as DNA, the CDR3 is TGTGCCTGGAAGGCTAGCGGGAACAATGAGCAGTTCTTC. This codes for CAWKASGNNEQFF.

This clone was seen only a few times. The V gene is TRBV5-4, the J gene TRBJ2-5; maybe TRBD1 (6 bases). The CDR3 runs to 12 residues. V was cut by 5 bases and J by 1 base, with 6 bases left in between. Germline CDR1 SGHNT, CDR2 YYREEE (reference sequence). This chain's CDR3 is CASRDSQETQYF. Here the CDR3 DNA reads TGTGCCAGCAGGGACAGCCAAGAGACCCAGTACTTC.

This chain joins TRBV18 and TRBJ1-1; perhaps TRBD1 as D (5 bases). Germline CDR1 reads KGHSH; CDR2 reads LQKENI. V gave up 5 bases and J gave up 4 bases, with 17 bases separating them. The CDR3 is 15 amino acids. The CDR3 nucleotides are TGTGCCAGCTCATACCCTCAGGGATTCGGCACTGAAGCTTTCTTT. Its translation: CASSYPQGFGTEAFF.

This clone was recorded only once. This rearrangement joins TRBV19 to TRBJ2-1; TRBD1 matches 7 bases. The CDR3 is made up of 13 amino acids. Trimming at V came to 4 bases and at J to 10 bases, leaving 7 bases not matched to a gene. CDR1 is LNHDA and CDR2 is SQIVND in the germline V gene (reference sequence). The DNA of the CDR3 is TGTGCCAGTAGTACACCGTACAGGGGCGAGCAGTTCTTC. Its protein product is CASSTPYRGEQFF.

This chain connects TRBV23-1 to TRBJ1-1, with no clear D. TRBV23-1 belongs to the ORF category, with a function that is uncertain. The CDR3 consists of 8 residues. This chain's CDR3 is CEDFGAFF. CDR3 DNA: TGCGAGGACTTCGGAGCTTTCTTT.

The chain links TRBV28 to TRBJ1-5; D uncertain. The CDR3 has 16 residues. V lost 1 base to trimming and J lost 8 bases, with 18 bases between them. The germline gives CDR1 MDHEN, CDR2 SYDVKM. In nucleotides, the CDR3 is TGTGCCAGCAGTTTATTAAACAGCCCCGGTCTCAAGCCCCAGCATTTT. This gives the protein CASSLLNSPGLKPQHF.

The rearrangement links TRBV4-2 to TRBJ2-4, with a tentative D call TRBD1 (5 bases). The CDR3 covers 15 residues. Trimming removed 0 bases from V and 5 bases from J, with 11 bases in between. The germline gives CDR1 LGHNA, CDR2 YNFKEQ. CDR3 nucleotides: TGTGCCAGCAGCCAAGAGCTCATAGGGGAAAACATTCAGTACTTC. Its translation: CASSQELIGENIQYF.

The chain couples TRBV29-1 to TRBJ2-1, with 9 bases fitting TRBD2. Losses at the gene ends were 5 bases for V and 0 bases for J; bases not matched to a gene: 2. The CDR3 has 14 amino acids. The germline gives CDR1 SQVTM, CDR2 ANQGSEA. CDR3 amino acids: CSVIAGDSYNEQFF. CDR3 nucleotides: TGCAGCGTTATAGCGGGAGACTCCTACAATGAGCAGTTCTTC.

As DNA, the CDR3 is TGTGCCAGCTCACTGTGGACAGGGGACAACTCTGGGGCCAACGTCCTGACTTTC. Protein: CASSLWTGDNSGANVLTF. V usage is TRBV18 and J usage is TRBJ2-6, with TRBD1 matching 9 bases. This CDR3 spans 18 amino acids. The V gene end was trimmed by 4 bases and the J gene end by 0 bases; junction bases not matched to a gene: 7. Germline values: CDR1 KGHSH, CDR2 LQKENI.

The chain links TRBV5-1 to TRBJ2-6; 7 nucleotides line up with TRBD1. Unmatched junction bases numbered 4, after V lost 1 base and J lost 0 bases. The V gene's germline CDR1 is SGHRS and CDR2 YFSETQ. This CDR3 is 17 amino acids long. The DNA of the CDR3 is TGCGCCAGCAGCTTGAGGGCAGGGGGCTCTGGGGCCAACGTCCTGACTTTC. Encoded protein: CASSLRAGGSGANVLTF. Variable domain in full (rest from reference TRBV5-1 and TRBJ2-6): KAGVTQTPRYLIKTRGQQVTLSCSPISGHRSVSWYQQTPGQGLQFLFEYFSETQRNKGNFPGRFSGRQFSNSRSEMNVSTLELGDSALYLCASSLRAGGSGANVLTFGAGSRLTVL.

The chain joins TRBV4-3 to TRBJ1-2; D perhaps matches TRBD1 (5 bases). The CDR3 is 14 amino acids. V dropped 0 bases and J dropped 8 bases, with 13 bases sitting between them. Germline assignment: CDR1 LGHNA and CDR2 YSLEER. Written as DNA, the CDR3 is TGCGCCAGCAGCCAAGATTGGTCAGGGCCCGGCTACACCTTC. Protein: CASSQDWSGPGYTF.

The CDR3 protein is CASSDKAGAPYEQYF. The CDR3 nucleotides are TGTGCCAGCAGTGACAAGGCGGGAGCCCCCTACGAGCAGTACTTC. V gene TRBV6-4 combines with J gene TRBJ2-7; 7 nucleotides align to TRBD2. The length of the CDR3 is 15 residues. V shed 2 bases, J shed 2 bases, and the junction held 6 bases outside the gene matches. Looked up from germline, CDR1 is MRHNA and CDR2 is SNTAGT.

The rearrangement links TRBV18 to TRBJ2-3, with a possible D match to TRBD2 (6 bases). The germline V gene has CDR1 KGHSH and CDR2 LQKENI. The V and J ends lost 6 bases and 2 bases respectively, with 15 bases between them. CDR3 length: 15 residues. The CDR3 bases are TGTGCCAGCTCGCCCGGGACTGGGTACACAGATACGCAGTATTTT. Translation gives CASSPGTGYTDTQYF.

This sequence joins TRBV5-1 and TRBJ1-1; 7 bases match TRBD1. The CDR3 is 16 residues long. Germline CDR1 reads SGHRS; CDR2 reads YFSETQ. V lost 4 bases, J lost 0 bases, and 9 bases stayed unmatched. CDR3 bases: TGCGCCAGCAGCATTAACTTACAGGGGCTGAACACTGAAGCTTTCTTT. Translation: CASSINLQGLNTEAFF.

This chain links TRBV28 with TRBJ2-7, with TRBD2 matching 12 bases. V dropped 2 bases and J dropped 0; count of bases not matched to a gene: 2. The CDR3 covers 16 residues. Germline assignment: CDR1 MDHEN and CDR2 SYDVKM. CDR3 DNA sequence: TGTGCCAGCAGTTTACCGGGACTAGCGGGCTCCTACGAGCAGTACTTC. Its protein is CASSLPGLAGSYEQYF.

The rearrangement links TRBV4-2 to TRBJ1-1, with TRBD1 identical over 10 bases. V trimming: 4 bases; J trimming: 1 base; junction bases outside the gene matches: 3. Germline V gene data show CDR1 as LGHNA and CDR2 as YNFKEQ. The CDR3 runs to 15 residues. CDR3 residues: CASSPGTGENTEAFF. The CDR3 nucleotides read TGTGCCAGCAGCCCAGGGACAGGGGAGAACACTGAAGCTTTCTTT.

The chain recombines TRBV19 with TRBJ2-2; D perhaps matches TRBD2 (5 bases). V was cut by 7 bases and J by 7 bases, with 16 bases left in between. Germline V gene lookup returns CDR1 LNHDA and CDR2 SQIVND (reference sequence). The CDR3 is 14 amino acids. The CDR3 DNA follows: TGTGCCAGTAACCTGAGGGCGACGGTCGGGGAGCTGTTTTTT. Amino acid sequence: CASNLRATVGELFF.

The chain combines TRBV7-2 with TRBJ2-3, with 11 nucleotides matching TRBD2. CDR3 length equals 16 residues. The ends lost 2 bases at V and 2 bases at J; junction bases unmatched: 3. Per germline, CDR1 SGHTA and CDR2 FQGNSA. The CDR3 region has the DNA TGTGCCAGCAGCTTACGTAGCGGGAGGGCCACAGATACGCAGTATTTT. This translates into CASSLRSGRATDTQYF.